Presented here are 6 T cell receptor beta chains from one specimen sequenced in a study of blood T cell repertoires in COVID-19. Clones were read by immunoSEQ multiplex PCR, and TCRdb kept only the in-frame ones, dropping some. The repertoire holds roughly 120,000 clones, with roughly 80% as singletons. The sequencing sample was made of peripheral blood. The origin of the receptors is a man in his 70s with acute or convalescent COVID-19.

The chain recombines TRBV7-9 with TRBJ2-2; the match to TRBD1 covers 11 bases. Looked up from germline, CDR1 is SEHNR and CDR2 is FQNEAQ (reference sequence). This CDR3 comprises 15 residues. The J segment lost 6 bases and the V segment lost 3 bases, leaving 3 bases of the junction unmatched. The CDR3 sequence: CASSFGQGAAGELFF. The CDR3 nucleotides are TGTGCCAGCAGCTTTGGACAGGGGGCCGCCGGGGAGCTGTTTTTT.

The table lists this clone with a few counts. V and J are TRBV30 and TRBJ1-2, with 10 bases aligning to TRBD1. Looked up from germline, CDR1 is GTSNPN and CDR2 is SVGIG (reference sequence). The CDR3 has 15 residues. V was pared by 3 bases and J by 1 base, with 5 bases of the junction left unmatched. The chain's CDR3 is CAWRTGGAYNYGYTF. CDR3 sequence (DNA): TGTGCCTGGAGGACAGGGGGCGCCTATAACTATGGCTACACCTTC.

The V call is TRBV6-6, the J call TRBJ1-1, with 8 positions matching TRBD1. From germline, CDR1 is MNHNY and CDR2 SVGAGI (reference sequence). V gave up 6 bases and J gave up 0 bases; unmatched junction bases: 3. This CDR3 has 14 residues. As DNA, the CDR3 is TGTGCCAGCAGCAACAGGGGGATGAACACTGAAGCTTTCTTT. It encodes CASSNRGMNTEAFF.

The chain is built from TRBV19 and TRBJ2-1, with 8 bases lining up with TRBD2. Germline lookup yields CDR1 LNHDA and CDR2 SQIVND (reference sequence). The V gene end was trimmed by 3 bases and the J gene end by 2 bases; junction bases not matched to a gene: 9. The CDR3 is 17 amino acids. The CDR3 DNA reads TGTGCCAGTAGTATCAAACTCTCGGGGGGGCCCTACAATGAGCAGTTCTTC. Translating gives CASSIKLSGGPYNEQFF.

Only one count was recorded for this clone. The V and J genes are TRBV28 and TRBJ2-7; 11 bases line up with TRBD1. The CDR3 runs 15 residues. Germline V CDR1 and CDR2: MDHEN, SYDVKM. J gave up 3 bases and V 4 bases, and 5 bases lay outside the gene matches. CDR3: CASSYPGTGGYEQYF. The CDR3 DNA follows: TGTGCCAGCAGTTACCCCGGGACAGGGGGCTACGAGCAGTACTTC.

CDR3 region: CASSPSGGRAEQYF. CDR3 coding DNA: TGCGCCAGCAGCCCTTCGGGGGGTCGGGCCGAGCAGTACTTC. V and J are TRBV5-1 and TRBJ2-7; TRBD2 agrees at 7 bases. The germline V gene encodes CDR1 SGHRS and CDR2 YFSETQ. V dropped 4 bases and J dropped 6; count of bases not matched to a gene: 10. The CDR3 has 14 amino acids.